This is a list of T cell receptor beta chains from one sample in a study of technical replicates of blood from a handful of donors. TCRdb keeps only in-frame clones here, not all; method: immunoSEQ multiplex PCR. This table has approximately 75,000 clones, 95% to 97% appearing once. Sequencing was carried out using T cells isolated from PBMCs. All receptors derive from a human donor in good health. CDR3s include the opening cysteine and the closing phenylalanine or tryptophan. The D gene is left open where the match is weak. Some rows have no size entry. The others give once, few or many, or a class for an expanded clone.

v_call,j_call,d_call,clone_size,cdr3_nt,cdr3_aa
TRBV29-1,TRBJ2-1,.,once,TGCAGCGTTGTGAGCGGGACAGGCTGGAACAATGAGCAGTTCTTC,CSVVSGTGWNNEQFF
TRBV5-1,TRBJ2-3,TRBD2,.,TGCGCCAGCAGCTTGGGGACTAGAGCGCAGTATTTT,CASSLGTRAQYF
TRBV6-6,TRBJ1-2,.,.,TGTGCCAGCAGTTACTATGGAGGCGGCTACACCTTC,CASSYYGGGYTF
TRBV7-9,TRBJ2-7,TRBD1,.,TGTGCCAGCAGTCCAGGGACAGGGGGCGTTGGGCAGTACTTC,CASSPGTGGVGQYF
TRBV6-1,TRBJ1-6,.,.,TGTGCCAGCAGTGTAAAGAGCTCCTATAATTCACCCCTCCACTTT,CASSVKSSYNSPLHF
TRBV4-1,TRBJ1-1,TRBD1,.,TGCGCCAGCAGCCACCCCAAGCTGACAGGGGCAGGAGACACTGAAGCTTTCTTT,CASSHPKLTGAGDTEAFF
TRBV6-5,TRBJ2-7,.,.,TGTGCCAGCAGTTCAACACAGGGAACCCTCTCCTACGAGCAGTACTTC,CASSSTQGTLSYEQYF
TRBV7-9,TRBJ2-5,.,.,TGTGCCAGCAAATCAGGGTTTGGTTTAGAGACCCAGTACTTC,CASKSGFGLETQYF
TRBV27,TRBJ2-7,TRBD1,.,TGTGCCAGCAGTTTAAATATCGGGGGCAGGGGGCGCTTAGGGTCCTACGAGCAGTACTTC,CASSLNIGGRGRLGSYEQYF
TRBV11-3,TRBJ2-2,TRBD1,.,TGTGCCAGCAGCTTAGAGTCGCAGGGGGCCACCGGGGAGCTGTTTTTT,CASSLESQGATGELFF
TRBV7-7,TRBJ2-1,TRBD2,.,TGTGCTAGCAGCTTAGGGGTGGGAGGGGAGCAGTTCTTC,CASSLGVGGEQFF
TRBV9,TRBJ2-7,.,.,TGTGCCAGCAGCGCGCTGGGGAGGTACCTAGACGAGCAGTACTTC,CASSALGRYLDEQYF
TRBV28,TRBJ1-2,.,.,TGTGCCAGCAGCCTGGCGCAGGAAGCTAACTATGGCTACACCTTC,CASSLAQEANYGYTF
TRBV9,TRBJ2-5,.,.,TGTGCCAGCAGCGTTGGTTTTATTGGGGGGGGGCAGGGAGAGACCCAGTACTTC,CASSVGFIGGGQGETQYF
TRBV5-8,TRBJ1-4,TRBD1,once,TGTGCCAGCAGCTTTGGGACAGGGAGACTTTGGGCTAATGAAAAACTGTTTTTT,CASSFGTGRLWANEKLFF
TRBV7-3,TRBJ2-1,.,.,TGTGCCAGCAGCTCGGGGCGGGGGCTCTCCTACAATGAGCAGTTCTTC,CASSSGRGLSYNEQFF
TRBV9,TRBJ2-7,TRBD2,.,TGTGCCAGCAGCGTAGGACTAGCGGGACCAGAGCAGTACTTC,CASSVGLAGPEQYF
TRBV6-5,TRBJ2-3,TRBD2,.,TGTGCCAGCAGTTACTCTCCCAGTGTAGCGGGAGAGCAGTATTTT,CASSYSPSVAGEQYF
TRBV4-1,TRBJ1-3,.,.,TGCGCCAGCAGCCAAGTAGTTACGAAGACAGGCGGAAACACCATATATTTT,CASSQVVTKTGGNTIYF
TRBV5-1,TRBJ2-7,.,.,TGCGCCTCGGGCCAGGACATCCTATCCTACGAGCAGTACTTC,CASGQDILSYEQYF